This T cell receptor beta chain was found in a study of CD8 T cells in Susac syndrome. Random hexamers were used to reverse transcribe about 0.45 to 1 ug of RNA. One entry per CDR3 protein results from TCRdb running MiXCR on the immunoSEQ multiplex PCR reads. Among about 190,000 distinct CDR3 sequences listed, over 90% were seen once. The receptor was derived from a human donor with Susac syndrome. Source material: CD8+ T cells from PBMCs.

CDR3 region: CASSQGEGLGYTF. The CDR3 DNA reads as TGCGCCAGCAGCCAAGGTGAGGGGCTGGGCTACACCTTC. V and J are TRBV4-1 and TRBJ1-2, with a tentative D call TRBD1 (5 bases). Per germline, CDR1 MGHRA and CDR2 YSYEKL. The CDR3 totals 13 residues. V gave up 1 base and J gave up 8 bases, with 11 bases separating them.